These 3 T cell receptor beta chains share one sample of origin, sequenced in a study of blood T cell repertoires in COVID-19. Profiled with immunoSEQ multiplex PCR; TCRdb holds only in-frame clones, not every one. The sample includes roughly 150,000 clones, just under 90% of them seen just once. Material for sequencing was peripheral blood. The receptors were sampled from a woman older than 75 with acute or convalescent COVID-19.

This rearrangement joins TRBV5-1 to TRBJ1-1, with TRBD1 as a possible D gene (5 bases). V shed 4 bases and J shed 5 bases, with 15 bases lying between them. CDR3 length: 14 residues. Germline V gives CDR1 SGHRS, CDR2 YFSETQ. CDR3 protein: CASSPERGTTEAFF. The CDR3 nucleotides read TGCGCCAGCAGCCCAGAGCGAGGGACTACTGAAGCTTTCTTT.

The V gene is TRBV5-6, the J gene TRBJ1-2, with TRBD1 as a possible D gene (5 bases). The germline V gene has CDR1 SGHDT and CDR2 YYEEEE. CDR3 length: 13 residues. V shed 1 base and J shed 5 bases, with 9 bases lying between them. The CDR3 sequence: CASSLQGRYGYTF. CDR3 nucleotides: TGTGCCAGCAGCTTGCAGGGCCGGTATGGCTACACCTTC.

The J gene is TRBJ2-2, the V gene TRBV30; 7 nucleotides align to TRBD2. V shed 8 bases, J shed 0 bases, and the junction held 3 bases outside the gene matches. This CDR3 is 13 amino acids long. In germline, CDR1 is GTSNPN, CDR2 SVGIG (reference sequence). This CDR3 is CARGEPNTGELFF. CDR3 sequence (DNA): TGTGCCCGGGGGGAGCCGAACACCGGGGAGCTGTTTTTT.